These 26 T cell receptor beta chains were all obtained from the same sample, sequenced in a study of regulatory T cells in long-lasting Graves disease. The authors built TCR beta libraries using iRepertoire HTBI primers and Arm-PCR of CDR3 regions. TCRdb re-derived calls from the multiplex PCR reads in MiXCR, one entry per CDR3 protein. Here the sample spans under 500,000 distinct CDR3 sequences, less than 25% being singletons. Time point denoted: persistent/refractory GD, antithyroid drugs over 5 years with positive TRAb. RNA extracted from PBMCs served as the sequencing template. The sequences come from peripheral blood mononuclear cells (PBMCs), collected when the disease was refractory, from a patient treated with antithyroid drugs. These receptors came from a female donor with Graves disease.

This chain connects TRBV3-1 to TRBJ2-2; TRBD2 is a possible D gene (6 bases). CDR3 length equals 14 residues. The germline gives CDR1 LGHDT, CDR2 YNNKEL (reference sequence). The V gene lost 4 bases and the J gene lost 6 bases, with 12 bases spanning the gap. DNA for the CDR3: TGTGCCAGCAGCCGAGGGTCGGGGGCCGGGGAGCTGTTTTTT. Translation: CASSRGSGAGELFF.

This clonotype was seen more than once but under ten times. The chain joins TRBV29-1 to TRBJ1-2; D ambiguous. Germline V gene data show CDR1 as SQVTM and CDR2 as ANQGSEA. V lost 3 bases to trimming and J lost 8 bases, with 13 bases between them. The CDR3 has 12 residues. CDR3 nucleotide sequence: TGCAGCGTTGACAGCGCGGTCGAGGGCTACACCTTC. Translating gives CSVDSAVEGYTF.

Ten or more counts support this clonotype. The V call is TRBV7-2, the J call TRBJ2-7; D is possibly TRBD1 (6 bases). Germline V CDR1 and CDR2: SGHTA, FQGNSA. The CDR3 length is 19 residues. V was shortened by 5 bases and J by 3 bases, with 29 bases between the two germline ends. The CDR3 loop reads CASSQGKGDTSTGNYEQYF. The CDR3, as DNA: TGTGCCAGCAGCCAAGGGAAGGGGGACACATCCACGGGCAACTACGAGCAGTACTTC.

This clonotype was recorded a few times. V gene TRBV7-9 combines with J gene TRBJ2-7; no definite D call. The CDR3 runs to 13 residues. The V gene's germline CDR1 is SEHNR and CDR2 FQNEAQ (reference sequence). V lost 0 bases, J lost 6 bases, and 9 bases lay in between. The CDR3 region has the DNA TGTGCCAGCAGCTTAGCAGTTGGTGGCGAGCAGTACTTC. Amino acids: CASSLAVGGEQYF.

This clonotype has more than one count but fewer than ten. The genes are TRBV6-2 or TRBV6-3 and TRBJ1-2; D is ambiguous. The V end lost 2 bases, the J end lost 3 bases, and 7 bases lay between the germline ends. CDR1 and CDR2 (germline): MNHEY, SVGEGT. This CDR3 region has 13 residues. The CDR3 reads CASSYEADYGYTF. The CDR3 DNA reads as TGTGCCAGCAGTTACGAGGCAGACTATGGCTACACCTTC.

This chain links TRBV5-1 with TRBJ2-7; either TRBD1 or TRBD2 may supply D (5 bases each). Germline CDR1 and CDR2: SGHRS and YFSETQ. Trimming left V 1 base short and J 6 bases short, with 14 bases between. The length of the CDR3 is 14 residues. The DNA for the CDR3 is TGCGCCAGCAGCTTGAAACCATGGGACCTCGAGCAGTACTTC. Protein sequence: CASSLKPWDLEQYF.

V is TRBV27 and J is TRBJ2-3, with D hard to call. This CDR3 is 10 amino acids long. The germline gives CDR1 MNHEY, CDR2 SMNVEV (reference sequence). V was cut by 11 bases and J by 3 bases, with 6 bases left in between. Here the CDR3 reads CASGTDTQYF. The CDR3 DNA follows: TGTGCCTCCGGGACAGATACGCAGTATTTT.

The chain recombines TRBV5-1 with TRBJ2-2, with no clear D. This CDR3 region has 15 residues. V was pared by 1 base and J by 0 bases, with 7 bases between. Germline assignment: CDR1 SGHRS and CDR2 YFSETQ. The CDR3 here is CASSLKGSNTGELFF. As DNA, the CDR3 is TGCGCCAGCAGCTTGAAGGGATCGAACACCGGGGAGCTGTTTTTT.

The chain has TRBV20-1 and TRBJ2-7, with TRBD1 matching over 7 bases. Losses at the gene ends were 2 bases for V and 0 bases for J; bases not matched to a gene: 7. Germline V gene lookup returns CDR1 DFQATT and CDR2 SNEGSKA (reference sequence). The CDR3 spans 15 residues. CDR3 nucleotide sequence: TGCAGTGCTAGACCAAGGACAGGAGCCTCCTACGAGCAGTACTTC. Translation: CSARPRTGASYEQYF.

Many counts were recorded for this clonotype. The V call is TRBV7-2, the J call TRBJ2-7; 9 bases are a match to TRBD1. CDR1 is SGHTA and CDR2 is FQGNSA in the germline V gene. The CDR3 spans 13 residues. V lost 2 bases to trimming and J lost 5 bases; unmatched junction nucleotides: 1. The CDR3 reads CASSLTGGNEQYF. The CDR3 DNA reads as TGTGCCAGCAGCTTAACAGGGGGCAACGAGCAGTACTTC.

In its sample, this clonotype was seen many times. The rearrangement links TRBV27 to TRBJ1-1; 11 bases map to TRBD1. The germline gives CDR1 MNHEY, CDR2 SMNVEV (reference sequence). The length of the CDR3 is 14 residues. V trimming: 6 bases; J trimming: 6 bases; junction bases outside the gene matches: 6. The CDR3 nucleotides are TGTGCCAGCAGGTGGGACAGGGGGAGTTCTGAAGCTTTCTTT. Translation gives CASRWDRGSSEAFF.

This clonotype has a handful of counts. The chain carries TRBV7-8 and TRBJ1-1, with D uncertain. Trimming removed 3 bases at V and 11 bases at J, with 22 bases between. CDR3 length equals 15 residues. CDR1 is SGHVS, CDR2 FQNEAQ, per germline. This chain's CDR3 is CASSFSPEVSPGAFF. The CDR3 DNA follows: TGTGCCAGCAGCTTTTCACCAGAAGTCTCCCCTGGGGCTTTCTTT. The complete variable domain, with remaining parts taken from reference TRBV7-8 and TRBJ1-1, reads GAGVSQSPRYKVAKRGQDVALRCDPISGHVSLFWYQQALGQGPEFLTYFQNEAQLDKSGLPSDRFFAERPEGSVSTLKIQRTQQEDSAVYLCASSFSPEVSPGAFFGQGTRLTVV.

This clonotype was seen a handful of times. This chain connects TRBV3-1 to TRBJ2-7, with 10 bases aligning to TRBD2. V trimming: 4 bases; J trimming: 3 bases; junction bases outside the gene matches: 6. The CDR3 has 15 amino acids. Germline lookup yields CDR1 LGHDT and CDR2 YNNKEL (reference sequence). The CDR3 here is CASSPLAGVDYEQYF. DNA for the CDR3: TGTGCCAGCAGCCCGCTAGCGGGAGTGGACTACGAGCAGTACTTC.

The table lists this clonotype with many counts. The V and J genes are TRBV6-1 and TRBJ2-7; D is unresolved. Trimming pared 6 bases from V and 0 bases from J, leaving 12 bases between. This CDR3 is built from 14 residues. Germline V gene sequence: CDR1 MNHNS, CDR2 SASEGT. The CDR3 region is CASSQTYRSYEQYF. CDR3 nucleotides: TGTGCCAGCAGCCAGACGTACCGCTCCTACGAGCAGTACTTC.

This clonotype was counted at least ten times. V and J are TRBV11-2 and TRBJ1-1, with a weak D call TRBD1 (5 bases). V lost 2 bases and J lost 1, with 11 bases in between. Germline lookup yields CDR1 SGHAT and CDR2 FQNNGV. The CDR3 runs to 15 residues. This CDR3 is CASSLQGGTNTEAFF. The CDR3 DNA is TGTGCCAGCAGCTTACAGGGAGGGACGAACACTGAAGCTTTCTTT.

J is TRBJ2-7 and V is TRBV27; D is unclear. Per germline, CDR1 MNHEY and CDR2 SMNVEV (reference sequence). The CDR3 is 13 residues long. Between the trimmed V and J ends, which lost 2 bases and 7 bases, there was a span of 12 bases. The CDR3 spells CASSLVTLGEQYF. The CDR3 region has the DNA TGTGCCAGCAGTTTAGTTACCTTGGGTGAGCAGTACTTC.

This clonotype was detected many times. The chain is built from TRBV6-1 and TRBJ2-5, with 11 bases aligning to TRBD2. With 0 bases clipped from V and 1 base from J, the junction kept 7 bases outside the gene matches. Germline V gives CDR1 MNHNS, CDR2 SASEGT. The CDR3 totals 18 residues. The CDR3 here is CASSEALRGLAAQETQYF. The CDR3 DNA is TGTGCCAGCAGTGAAGCGCTTCGGGGACTAGCGGCCCAAGAGACCCAGTACTTC.

V gene TRBV20-1 combines with J gene TRBJ1-6; tentatively, D is TRBD1 (5 bases). The CDR3 totals 12 residues. The ends were cut back, 7 bases at V and 6 bases at J, with 10 bases in the middle. Germline CDR1 and CDR2: DFQATT and SNEGSKA (reference sequence). CDR3 sequence (DNA): TGCAGTGGGGGGTTCGGTAATTCACCCCTCCACTTT. It yields the protein CSGGFGNSPLHF.

The V call is TRBV15, the J call TRBJ1-5; possible D gene TRBD1, 5 bases. Germline loops: CDR1 LNHNV, CDR2 YYDKDF (reference sequence). Trimming shortened V by 0 bases and J by 3 bases, and 9 bases separated the two germline ends. The CDR3 has 15 residues. The CDR3 DNA reads as TGTGCCACCAGCAGAGACAGGGCATTCAATCAGCCCCAGCATTTT. Its protein is CATSRDRAFNQPQHF.

This clonotype was picked up a small number of times. This chain joins TRBV9 and TRBJ2-7; possibly TRBD1 or TRBD2 for D (6 bases each). CDR3 length: 14 amino acids. Trimming shortened V by 0 bases and J by 5 bases, and 12 bases separated the two germline ends. Per germline, CDR1 SGDLS and CDR2 YYNGEE. CDR3 DNA: TGTGCCAGCAGCGTAGGCGGGACAAGCGACGAGCAGTACTTC. It is translated as CASSVGGTSDEQYF.

This clonotype was counted at least ten times. The V and J genes are TRBV11-1 and TRBJ2-7; 8 bases fit TRBD1. V lost 3 bases and J lost 2; bases outside the gene matches: 3. CDR1 SGHAT and CDR2 FQDESV come from the germline V gene (reference sequence). CDR3 length equals 14 residues. In DNA, the CDR3 is TGTGCCAGCAGCTTCGACAGGGGAACCTACGAGCAGTACTTC. It translates to CASSFDRGTYEQYF.

At least ten counts were recorded for this clonotype. The chain employs TRBV15 and TRBJ2-5; D gene ambiguous. The CDR3 has 15 residues. V gave up 1 base and J gave up 4 bases, with 13 bases separating them. Germline-derived CDR1 and CDR2 are LNHNV and YYDKDF (reference sequence). CDR3 protein: CATSRVVGAVETQYF. The DNA of the CDR3 is TGTGCCACCAGCAGAGTAGTCGGCGCGGTAGAGACCCAGTACTTC.

The chain recombines TRBV6-5 with TRBJ2-2, with 9 bases lining up with TRBD2. Germline CDR1 is MNHEY and CDR2 is SVGAGI. CDR3 size: 18 residues. V was clipped by 2 bases and J by 0 bases; unmatched bases: 7. CDR3 DNA: TGTGCCAGCAGTTACCTGACTAGCGGTACATCGAACACCGGGGAGCTGTTTTTT. It is translated as CASSYLTSGTSNTGELFF.

This clonotype was seen a few times. The V gene is TRBV4-1, the J gene TRBJ2-7; D possibly corresponds to TRBD1 (5 bases). Looked up from germline, CDR1 is MGHRA and CDR2 is YSYEKL. The CDR3 loop spans 14 amino acids. Trimming removed 4 bases from V and 2 bases from J, with 12 bases in between. Written as DNA, the CDR3 is TGCGCCAGCAGCCTCAGTTTGGGGCCCTACGAGCAGTACTTC. Translating gives CASSLSLGPYEQYF.

This clonotype was seen repeatedly, ten times or more. This rearrangement joins TRBV27 to TRBJ1-5, with 10 bases lining up with TRBD1. Trimming cost V 6 bases and J 8 bases; bases outside gene matches: 4. CDR3 size: 13 residues. Germline assignment: CDR1 MNHEY and CDR2 SMNVEV (reference sequence). The CDR3 DNA is TGTGCCAGCAGCGACAGGGGGCCGGAGCCCCAGCATTTT. It encodes CASSDRGPEPQHF.

This clonotype was recorded at least ten times. The V call is TRBV6-1, the J call TRBJ2-5; a weak D match, TRBD2 (5 bases). Germline lookup yields CDR1 MNHNS and CDR2 SASEGT. V gave up 9 bases and J gave up 2 bases, with 13 bases separating them. The CDR3 contains 13 residues. The CDR3 region has the DNA TGTGCCAGTGGGGTCGGGGATCAAGAGACCCAGTACTTC. The encoded protein is CASGVGDQETQYF.